What follows are 22 T cell receptor beta chains derived from one specimen sequenced in a study of T cell changes during pregnancy in multiple sclerosis. Produced via immunoSEQ multiplex PCR; TCRdb's table is partial and in-frame only. The sample holds around 84,000 clones, about 94% seen once. The sample here was peripheral blood, taken in the second trimester of pregnancy. Receptors originate from a female donor in good health, enrolled as a control in a pregnancy study.

The rearrangement links TRBV7-8 to TRBJ2-3; 7 nucleotides align to TRBD2. Germline CDR1 is SGHVS and CDR2 is FQNEAQ. There are 14 residues in the CDR3. The J segment lost 4 bases and the V segment lost 5 bases, leaving 6 bases of the junction unmatched. CDR3 sequence (DNA): TGTGCCAGCAGCGTAATACTAGCGTCAGATACGCAGTATTTT. Translation gives CASSVILASDTQYF.

J is TRBJ2-7 and V is TRBV18; 9 bases align to TRBD2. The V gene end was trimmed by 3 bases and the J gene end by 2 bases; junction bases not matched to a gene: 5. Germline V gene lookup returns CDR1 KGHSH and CDR2 LQKENI. The CDR3 has 15 residues. The CDR3 reads CASSPASGTPYEQYF. CDR3 DNA: TGTGCCAGCTCACCCGCTAGCGGGACCCCCTACGAGCAGTACTTC.

The gene calls are TRBV5-1 and TRBJ1-2; 8 nucleotides align to TRBD1. Losses at the gene ends were 0 bases for V and 5 bases for J; bases not matched to a gene: 9. The CDR3 is made up of 16 amino acids. Germline CDR1 SGHRS, CDR2 YFSETQ. Here the CDR3 reads CASSLDGPTGAYGYTF. The CDR3 coding sequence is TGCGCCAGCAGCTTGGATGGTCCGACAGGGGCGTATGGCTACACCTTC.

This chain links TRBV11-2 with TRBJ2-7, with 11 bases matching TRBD2. The V segment lost 5 bases and the J segment 5 bases; nucleotides outside the gene matches: 14. This CDR3 is 17 amino acids long. CDR1 and CDR2 (germline): SGHAT, FQNNGV. In DNA, the CDR3 is TGTGCCAGCAGCCCGAACCTTAGCGGGAGGGCGGCGGACGAGCAGTACTTC. Protein: CASSPNLSGRAADEQYF.

This rearrangement joins TRBV7-2 to TRBJ1-2, with D possibly being TRBD1 (6 bases). The V gene lost 4 bases and the J gene lost 7 bases, with 13 bases spanning the gap. The CDR3 has 13 residues. Germline loops: CDR1 SGHTA, CDR2 FQGNSA. CDR3: CASSSGHGFGYTF. The CDR3 DNA is TGTGCCAGCAGCTCGGGACATGGGTTTGGCTACACCTTC.

The rearrangement joins TRBV9 to TRBJ2-7, with TRBD1 as a possible D gene (5 bases). Germline CDR1 is SGDLS and CDR2 is YYNGEE. Trimming stripped 4 bases from V and 7 bases from J, with 21 bases between. The CDR3 covers 15 residues. The CDR3 DNA is TGTGCCAGCAGCATCAGACAGACCTTCTCTCGGGAGCAGTACTTC. Protein: CASSIRQTFSREQYF.

The CDR3 DNA sequence: TGTGCCAGCTCCCAGGGAAGTACCTACGAGCAGTACTTC. Its translation is CASSQGSTYEQYF. This sequence joins TRBV18 and TRBJ2-7; D possibly corresponds to TRBD1 (5 bases). The CDR3 is 13 amino acids. The V gene's germline CDR1 is KGHSH and CDR2 LQKENI. V gave up 6 bases and J gave up 2 bases, with 11 bases separating them.

The J gene is TRBJ2-7, the V gene TRBV5-6; 11 bases align to TRBD1. Germline-derived CDR1 and CDR2 are SGHDT and YYEEEE. J was trimmed by 7 bases and V by 4 bases; bases with no gene match: 4. The CDR3 consists of 13 residues. DNA for the CDR3: TGTGCCAGCAGCCCCCGGGACAGGGGGGAGCAGTACTTC. It translates to CASSPRDRGEQYF. The full variable domain, in which reference TRBV5-6 and TRBJ2-7 provide the parts outside the CDR3, is DAGVTQSPTHLIKTRGQQVTLRCSPKSGHDTVSWYQQALGQGPQFIFQYYEEEERQRGNFPDRFSGHQFPNYSSELNVNALLLGDSALYLCASSPRDRGEQYFGPGTRLTVT.

This clone was counted a single time. The chain joins TRBV29-1 to TRBJ1-1, with D possibly matching TRBD1 (5 bases). Trimming left V 5 bases short and J 5 bases short, with 15 bases between. The CDR3 consists of 13 residues. Germline loops: CDR1 SQVTM, CDR2 ANQGSEA. The CDR3 DNA follows: TGCAGCGTTCGGGGGGGGGAAGGGACTGAAGCTTTCTTT. This gives the protein CSVRGGEGTEAFF.

This clone was seen once. This chain connects TRBV4-1 to TRBJ2-1, with a weak D call TRBD1 (6 bases). The CDR3 is 14 amino acids. Germline assignment: CDR1 MGHRA and CDR2 YSYEKL. V dropped 4 bases and J dropped 12 bases, with 19 bases sitting between them. The DNA of the CDR3 is TGCGCCAGCAGCCCACTCCCCACGGGGACAAGGCAGTTCTTC. Its translation is CASSPLPTGTRQFF.

V gene TRBV2 combines with J gene TRBJ2-1, with 7 bases identical to TRBD2. Germline V gives CDR1 SNHLY, CDR2 FYNNEI. The CDR3 totals 13 residues. Trimming took 8 bases from V and 8 from J; bases not matched to a gene: 9. CDR3 sequence: CASAGEGSYEQFF. The CDR3, as DNA: TGTGCCAGCGCGGGGGAGGGGAGCTATGAGCAGTTCTTC. Looking up the rest from reference TRBV2 and TRBJ2-1 gives the full variable domain: EPEVTQTPSHQVTQMGQEVILRCVPISNHLYFYWYRQILGQKVEFLVSFYNNEISEKSEIFDDQFSVERPDGSNFTLKIRSTKLEDSAMYFCASAGEGSYEQFFGPGTRLTVL.

This clone was detected once. The CDR3 coding sequence is TGTGCCAGCAGTTACCGGGACAGAGCTAATCAGCCCCAGCATTTT. Encoded protein: CASSYRDRANQPQHF. The chain uses TRBV6-6 and TRBJ1-5; 7 bases are shared with TRBD1. In germline, CDR1 is MNHNY, CDR2 SVGAGI (reference sequence). The CDR3 has 15 residues. V shed 2 bases, J shed 4 bases, and the junction held 5 bases outside the gene matches.

This clone was detected only once. V is TRBV10-3 and J is TRBJ2-3; D is perhaps TRBD2 (5 bases). CDR3 length equals 14 residues. Looked up from germline, CDR1 is ENHRY and CDR2 is SYGVKD. The germline V and J ends were trimmed by 4 bases and 3 bases, with 11 bases remaining between them. The CDR3 is CAISARGETDTQYF. For the CDR3, the DNA is TGTGCCATCAGTGCTCGGGGAGAGACAGATACGCAGTATTTT.

The rearrangement joins TRBV5-1 to TRBJ2-7; 11 nucleotides line up with TRBD2. The CDR3 contains 16 residues. V lost 2 bases, J lost 4 bases, and 8 bases stayed unmatched. Germline loops: CDR1 SGHRS, CDR2 YFSETQ. CDR3 protein: CASSLTLAGGIYEQYF. The CDR3 DNA reads as TGCGCCAGCAGCTTAACTCTAGCGGGGGGAATTTACGAGCAGTACTTC.

The CDR3 DNA reads TGTGCCAGCAGTTCCGGAATGACAGGGGGCGCGGAGACCCAGTACTTC. Translating it yields CASSSGMTGGAETQYF. The V gene is TRBV28, the J gene TRBJ2-5; 10 bases line up with TRBD1. Germline CDR1 and CDR2: MDHEN and SYDVKM. Trimming cost V 4 bases and J 5 bases; bases outside gene matches: 10. The CDR3 is made up of 16 amino acids. The full variable domain, with the rest looked up from reference TRBV28 and TRBJ2-5, is DVKVTQSSRYLVKRTGEKVFLECVQDMDHENMFWYRQDPGLGLRLIYFSYDVKMKEKGDIPEGYSVSREKKERFSLILESASTNQTSMYLCASSSGMTGGAETQYFGPGTRLLVL.

This chain's CDR3 is CASSPSDRAPYEQYF. DNA of the CDR3: TGTGCCAGCAGTCCGTCGGACAGGGCTCCCTACGAGCAGTACTTC. The gene calls are TRBV27 and TRBJ2-7; 8 nucleotides align to TRBD1. Losses at the gene ends were 5 bases for V and 2 bases for J; bases not matched to a gene: 8. CDR1 is MNHEY, CDR2 SMNVEV, per germline (reference sequence). This CDR3 spans 15 amino acids.

The chain combines TRBV2 with TRBJ1-4; D uncertain. The CDR3 is 14 amino acids. CDR1 is SNHLY and CDR2 is FYNNEI in the germline V gene. V lost 2 bases and J lost 3, with 7 bases in between. The CDR3 nucleotides are TGTGCCAGCAGTGAAACGGGTTCTAATGAAAAACTGTTTTTT. Protein product: CASSETGSNEKLFF.

The count of this clone is one. V and J are TRBV5-1 and TRBJ2-5, with unresolved D. Germline V gene data show CDR1 as SGHRS and CDR2 as YFSETQ. V gave up 0 bases and J gave up 5 bases, with 8 bases separating them. The CDR3 has 13 amino acids. The DNA of the CDR3 is TGCGCCAGCAGCTTGGATACGAGGGAGACCCAGTACTTC. This gives the protein CASSLDTRETQYF.

This clone was seen more than once but under ten times. This chain joins TRBV5-1 and TRBJ2-5, with TRBD1 as a possible D gene (6 bases). The CDR3 length is 14 residues. The V end lost 0 bases, the J end lost 2 bases, and 8 bases lay between the germline ends. Germline lookup yields CDR1 SGHRS and CDR2 YFSETQ. CDR3 amino acids: CASSLGQAQETQYF. CDR3 nucleotide sequence: TGCGCCAGCAGCTTGGGACAGGCACAAGAGACCCAGTACTTC.

This clone has only one observation. The CDR3: CASITSGAYEQYF. CDR3 bases: TGTGCCAGCATTACCAGCGGTGCCTACGAGCAGTACTTC. The chain carries TRBV28 and TRBJ2-7; D may be TRBD2 (5 bases). The CDR3 spans 13 residues. The V gene lost 7 bases and the J gene lost 2 bases, with 12 bases spanning the gap. Germline CDR1 is MDHEN and CDR2 is SYDVKM.

The chain joins TRBV10-2 to TRBJ1-3; unclear D gene. This CDR3 has 16 residues. Trimming shortened V by 2 bases and J by 0 bases, and 11 bases separated the two germline ends. Germline lookup yields CDR1 WSHSY and CDR2 SAAADI. CDR3 region: CASSEAEEGSGNTIYF. CDR3 bases: TGCGCCAGCAGTGAGGCAGAGGAGGGCTCTGGAAACACCATATATTTT.

CDR3 loop: CASSDGGYEQYF. The CDR3, as DNA: TGTGCCAGCAGTGACGGGGGCTACGAGCAGTACTTC. V and J are TRBV6-1 and TRBJ2-7, with D possibly matching TRBD2 (6 bases). The germline V gene has CDR1 MNHNS and CDR2 SASEGT. Trimming stripped 3 bases from V and 3 bases from J, with 6 bases between. The CDR3 extends over 12 amino acids.